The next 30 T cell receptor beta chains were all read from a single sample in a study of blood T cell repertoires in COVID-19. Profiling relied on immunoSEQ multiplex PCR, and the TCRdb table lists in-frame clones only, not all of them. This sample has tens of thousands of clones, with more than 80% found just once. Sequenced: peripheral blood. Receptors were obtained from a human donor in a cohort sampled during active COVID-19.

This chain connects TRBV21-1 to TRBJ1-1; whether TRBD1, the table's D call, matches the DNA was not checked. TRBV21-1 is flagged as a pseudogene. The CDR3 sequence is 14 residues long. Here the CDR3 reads CASRTGQVNTEAFF. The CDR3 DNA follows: TGTGCCAGCAGAACAGGACAGGTGAACACTGAAGCTTTCTTT.

The CDR3 DNA reads TGTGCCAGCAGCGGCTTTGGTTATGATGCCTACGAGCAGTACTTC. Its translation is CASSGFGYDAYEQYF. V is TRBV7-9 and J is TRBJ2-7; the D is unclear. Germline CDR1 is SEHNR and CDR2 is FQNEAQ (reference sequence). V lost 5 bases to trimming and J lost 2 bases, with 16 bases between them. This CDR3 has 15 residues.

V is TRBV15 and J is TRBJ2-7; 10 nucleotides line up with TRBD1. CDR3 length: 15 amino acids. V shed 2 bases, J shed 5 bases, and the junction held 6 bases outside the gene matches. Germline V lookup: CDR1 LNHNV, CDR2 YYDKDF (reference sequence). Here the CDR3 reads CATSRLLGTGDEQYF. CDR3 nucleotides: TGTGCCACCAGCAGATTACTCGGGACAGGGGACGAGCAGTACTTC.

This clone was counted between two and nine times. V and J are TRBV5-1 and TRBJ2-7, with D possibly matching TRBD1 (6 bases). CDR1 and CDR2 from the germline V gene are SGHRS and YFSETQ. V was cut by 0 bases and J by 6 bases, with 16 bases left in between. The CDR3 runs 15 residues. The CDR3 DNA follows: TGCGCCAGCAGCTTGGCCGAGGGACACGGGCGCGAGCAGTACTTC. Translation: CASSLAEGHGREQYF.

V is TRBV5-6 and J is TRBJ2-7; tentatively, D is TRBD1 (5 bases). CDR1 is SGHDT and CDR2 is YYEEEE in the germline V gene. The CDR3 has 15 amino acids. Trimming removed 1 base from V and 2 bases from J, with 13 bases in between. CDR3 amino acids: CASSLSLDKAYEQYF. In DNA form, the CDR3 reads TGTGCCAGCAGCTTGTCCCTGGACAAGGCCTACGAGCAGTACTTC.

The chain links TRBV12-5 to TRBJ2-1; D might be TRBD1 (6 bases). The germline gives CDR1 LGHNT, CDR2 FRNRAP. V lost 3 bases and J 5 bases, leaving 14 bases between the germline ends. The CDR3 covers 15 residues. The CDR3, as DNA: TGTGCTAGTGGTTTAGCAATACAGGGTAACAATGAGCAGTTCTTC. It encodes CASGLAIQGNNEQFF.

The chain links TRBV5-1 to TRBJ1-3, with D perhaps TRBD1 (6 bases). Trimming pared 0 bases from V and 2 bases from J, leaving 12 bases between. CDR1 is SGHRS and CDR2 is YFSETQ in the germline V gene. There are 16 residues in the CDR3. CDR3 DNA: TGCGCCAGCAGCTTGGACAGGGTGAATACTGGAAACACCATATATTTT. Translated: CASSLDRVNTGNTIYF.

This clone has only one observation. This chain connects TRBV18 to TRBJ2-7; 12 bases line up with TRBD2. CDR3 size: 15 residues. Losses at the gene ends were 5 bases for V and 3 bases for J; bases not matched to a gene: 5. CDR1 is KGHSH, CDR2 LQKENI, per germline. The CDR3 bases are TGTGCCAGCTCAATCGGACTAGCGGGGTACTACGAGCAGTACTTC. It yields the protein CASSIGLAGYYEQYF.

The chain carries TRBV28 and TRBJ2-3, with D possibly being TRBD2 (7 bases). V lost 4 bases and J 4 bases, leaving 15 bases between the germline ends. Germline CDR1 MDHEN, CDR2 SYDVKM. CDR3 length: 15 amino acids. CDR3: CASSSVGGLSDTQYF. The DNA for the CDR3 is TGTGCCAGCAGTTCCGTGGGGGGGCTCTCAGATACGCAGTATTTT.

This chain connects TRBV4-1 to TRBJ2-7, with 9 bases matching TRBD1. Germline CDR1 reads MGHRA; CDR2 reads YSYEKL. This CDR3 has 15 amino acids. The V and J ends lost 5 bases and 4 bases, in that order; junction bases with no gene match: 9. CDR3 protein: CASSYPGQGKYEQYF. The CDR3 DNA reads TGCGCCAGCAGCTACCCGGGACAGGGAAAATACGAGCAGTACTTC.

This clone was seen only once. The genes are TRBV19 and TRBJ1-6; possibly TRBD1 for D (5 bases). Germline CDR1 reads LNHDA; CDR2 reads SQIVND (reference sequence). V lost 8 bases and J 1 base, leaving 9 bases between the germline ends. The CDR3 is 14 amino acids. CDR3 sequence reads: CASARESYNSPLHF. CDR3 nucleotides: TGTGCCAGTGCCAGGGAATCCTATAATTCACCCCTCCACTTT.

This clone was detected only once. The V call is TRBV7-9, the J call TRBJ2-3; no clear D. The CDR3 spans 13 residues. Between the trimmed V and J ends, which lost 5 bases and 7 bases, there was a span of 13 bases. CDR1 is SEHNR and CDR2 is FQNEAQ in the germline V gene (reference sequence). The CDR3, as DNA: TGTGCCAGCAGCCTCCTAGTAGGTTATACGCAGTATTTT. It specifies CASSLLVGYTQYF.

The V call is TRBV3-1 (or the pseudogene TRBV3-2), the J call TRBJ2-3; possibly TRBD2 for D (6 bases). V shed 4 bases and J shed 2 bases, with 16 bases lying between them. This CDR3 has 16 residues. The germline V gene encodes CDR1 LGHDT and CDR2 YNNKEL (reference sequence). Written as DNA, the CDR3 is TGTGCCAGCAGCCCGGGGACTTCTCTACCCACAGATACGCAGTATTTT. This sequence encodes CASSPGTSLPTDTQYF.

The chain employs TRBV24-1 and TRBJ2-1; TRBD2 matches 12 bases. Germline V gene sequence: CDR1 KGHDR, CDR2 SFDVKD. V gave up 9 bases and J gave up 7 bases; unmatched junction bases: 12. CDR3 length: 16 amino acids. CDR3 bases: TGTGCCACCTCCTCGTCGGAACTAGCGGGGGGTAATGAGCAGTTCTTC. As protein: CATSSSELAGGNEQFF.

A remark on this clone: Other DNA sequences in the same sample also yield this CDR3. CDR3 residues: CASSSQGLTNEKLFF. DNA for the CDR3: TGTGCCAGCAGCTCACAGGGTCTTACTAATGAAAAACTGTTTTTT. The V call is TRBV7-8, the J call TRBJ1-4; tentatively, D is TRBD1 (6 bases). Between the trimmed V and J ends, which lost 4 bases and 2 bases, there was a span of 11 bases. Germline V gene data show CDR1 as SGHVS and CDR2 as FQNEAQ. The CDR3 runs 15 residues.

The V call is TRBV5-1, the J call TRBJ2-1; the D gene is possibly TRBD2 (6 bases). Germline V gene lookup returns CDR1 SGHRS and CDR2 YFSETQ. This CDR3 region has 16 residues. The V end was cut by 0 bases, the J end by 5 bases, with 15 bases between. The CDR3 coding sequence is TGCGCCAGCAGCTTGGAGCCCGGGGGTTTCAACAATGAGCAGTTCTTC. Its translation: CASSLEPGGFNNEQFF. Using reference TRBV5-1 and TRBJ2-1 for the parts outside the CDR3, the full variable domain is KAGVTQTPRYLIKTRGQQVTLSCSPISGHRSVSWYQQTPGQGLQFLFEYFSETQRNKGNFPGRFSGRQFSNSRSEMNVSTLELGDSALYLCASSLEPGGFNNEQFFGPGTRLTVL.

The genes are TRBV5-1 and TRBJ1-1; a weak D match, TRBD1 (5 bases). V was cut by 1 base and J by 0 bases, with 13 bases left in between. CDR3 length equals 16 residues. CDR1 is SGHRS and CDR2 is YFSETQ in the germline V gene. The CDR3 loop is CASSLLTDSMNTEAFF. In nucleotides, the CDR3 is TGCGCCAGCAGCTTGCTTACAGACAGTATGAACACTGAAGCTTTCTTT.

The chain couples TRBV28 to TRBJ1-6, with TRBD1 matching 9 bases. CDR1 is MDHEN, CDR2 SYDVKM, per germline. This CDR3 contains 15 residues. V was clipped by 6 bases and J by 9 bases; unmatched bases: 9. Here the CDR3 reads CASSRPGQGGSPLHF. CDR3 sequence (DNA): TGTGCCAGCAGCAGACCGGGACAGGGCGGTTCACCCCTCCACTTT. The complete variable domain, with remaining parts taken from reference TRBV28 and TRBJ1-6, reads DVKVTQSSRYLVKRTGEKVFLECVQDMDHENMFWYRQDPGLGLRLIYFSYDVKMKEKGDIPEGYSVSREKKERFSLILESASTNQTSMYLCASSRPGQGGSPLHFGNGTRLTVT.

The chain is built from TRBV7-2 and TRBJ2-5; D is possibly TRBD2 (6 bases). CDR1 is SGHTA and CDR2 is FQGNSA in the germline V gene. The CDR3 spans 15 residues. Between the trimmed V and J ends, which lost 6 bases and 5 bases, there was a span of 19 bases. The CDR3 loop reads CASRSSAGIGETQYF. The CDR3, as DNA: TGTGCCAGCAGAAGTAGCGCGGGGATCGGGGAGACCCAGTACTTC.

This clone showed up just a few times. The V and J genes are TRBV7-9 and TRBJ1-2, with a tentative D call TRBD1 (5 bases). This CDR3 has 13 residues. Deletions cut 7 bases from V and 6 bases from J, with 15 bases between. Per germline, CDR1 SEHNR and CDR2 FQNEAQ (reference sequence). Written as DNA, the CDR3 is TGTGCCAGCATCAAAACGGGGGAGAATGGCTACACCTTC. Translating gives CASIKTGENGYTF. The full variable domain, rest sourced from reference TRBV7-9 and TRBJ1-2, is DTGVSQNPRHKITKRGQNVTFRCDPISEHNRLYWYRQTLGQGPEFLTYFQNEAQLEKSRLLSDRFSAERPKGSFSTLEIQRTEQGDSAMYLCASIKTGENGYTFGSGTRLTVV.

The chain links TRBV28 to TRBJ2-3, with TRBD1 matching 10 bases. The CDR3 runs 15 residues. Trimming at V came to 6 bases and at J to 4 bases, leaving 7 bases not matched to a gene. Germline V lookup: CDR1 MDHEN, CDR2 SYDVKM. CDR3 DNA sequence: TGTGCCAGCAGATCCGGGACAGGGGAATCAGATACGCAGTATTTT. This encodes CASRSGTGESDTQYF.

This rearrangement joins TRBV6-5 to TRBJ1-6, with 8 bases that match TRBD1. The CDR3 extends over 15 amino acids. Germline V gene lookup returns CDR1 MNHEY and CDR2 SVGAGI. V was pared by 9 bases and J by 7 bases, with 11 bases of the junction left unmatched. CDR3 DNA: TGTGCCAGTCGACAGGGGCCAGCTCTCAATTCACCCCTCCACTTT. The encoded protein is CASRQGPALNSPLHF.

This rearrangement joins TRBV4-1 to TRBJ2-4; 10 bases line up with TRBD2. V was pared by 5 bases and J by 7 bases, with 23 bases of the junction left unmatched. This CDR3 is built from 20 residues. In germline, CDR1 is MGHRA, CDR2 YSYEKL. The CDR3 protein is CASSERTGLASGGPRNIQYF. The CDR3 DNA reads TGCGCCAGCAGCGAAAGGACAGGGTTGGCTAGCGGGGGCCCTAGGAACATTCAGTACTTC.

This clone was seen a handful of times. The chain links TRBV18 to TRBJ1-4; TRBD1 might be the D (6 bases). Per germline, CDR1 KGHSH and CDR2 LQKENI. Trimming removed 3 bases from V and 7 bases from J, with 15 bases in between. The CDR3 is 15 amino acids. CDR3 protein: CASSPWTAPGEKLFF. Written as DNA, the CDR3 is TGTGCCAGCTCACCCTGGACAGCTCCGGGTGAAAAACTGTTTTTT.

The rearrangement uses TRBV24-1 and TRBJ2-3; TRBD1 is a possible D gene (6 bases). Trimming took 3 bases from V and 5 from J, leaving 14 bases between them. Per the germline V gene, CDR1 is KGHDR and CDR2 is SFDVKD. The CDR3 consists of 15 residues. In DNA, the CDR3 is TGTGCCACCAGTGATCCCGGGACATTAAAAGATACGCAGTATTTT. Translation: CATSDPGTLKDTQYF.

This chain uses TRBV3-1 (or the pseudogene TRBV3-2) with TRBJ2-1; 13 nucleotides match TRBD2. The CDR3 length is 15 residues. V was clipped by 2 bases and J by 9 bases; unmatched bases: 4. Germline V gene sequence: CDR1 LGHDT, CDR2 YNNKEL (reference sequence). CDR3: CASSQTSGGAGEQFF. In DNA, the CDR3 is TGTGCCAGCAGCCAAACTAGCGGGGGGGCCGGTGAGCAGTTCTTC.

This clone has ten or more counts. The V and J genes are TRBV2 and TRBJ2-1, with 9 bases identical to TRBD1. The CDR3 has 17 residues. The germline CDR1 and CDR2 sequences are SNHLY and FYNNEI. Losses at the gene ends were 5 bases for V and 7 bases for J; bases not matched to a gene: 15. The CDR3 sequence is CASSSIVGTGPRNEQFF. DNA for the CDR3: TGTGCCAGCAGTAGCATCGTGGGGACAGGGCCTAGGAATGAGCAGTTCTTC.

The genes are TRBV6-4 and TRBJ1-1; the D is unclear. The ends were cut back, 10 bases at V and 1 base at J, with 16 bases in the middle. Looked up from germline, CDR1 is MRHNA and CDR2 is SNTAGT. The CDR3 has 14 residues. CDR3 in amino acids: CATPGYAGNTEAFF. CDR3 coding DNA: TGTGCCACCCCAGGTTACGCGGGGAACACTGAAGCTTTCTTT.

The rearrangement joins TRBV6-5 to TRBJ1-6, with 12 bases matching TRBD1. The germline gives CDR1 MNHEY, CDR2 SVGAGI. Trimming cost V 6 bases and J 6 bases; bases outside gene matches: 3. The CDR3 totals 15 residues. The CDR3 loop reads CASRGDRGLNSPLHF. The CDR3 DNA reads TGTGCCAGCAGGGGGGACAGGGGGCTTAATTCACCCCTCCACTTT.

The CDR3 DNA reads as TGTGCCAGCAGCCGGACTAGCGGGGGATCAGTCGCCGGGGAGCTGTTTTTT. It yields the protein CASSRTSGGSVAGELFF. J is TRBJ2-2 and V is TRBV27; 13 bases line up with TRBD2. The CDR3 contains 17 residues. V lost 6 bases to trimming and J lost 6 bases; unmatched junction nucleotides: 10. Per the germline V gene, CDR1 is MNHEY and CDR2 is SMNVEV (reference sequence).